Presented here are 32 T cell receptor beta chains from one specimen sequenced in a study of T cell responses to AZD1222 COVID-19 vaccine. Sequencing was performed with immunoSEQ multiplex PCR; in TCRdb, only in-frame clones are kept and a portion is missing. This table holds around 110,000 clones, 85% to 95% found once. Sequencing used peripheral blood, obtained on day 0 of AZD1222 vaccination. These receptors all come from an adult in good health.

The CDR3, as DNA: TGTGCCAGCGCCGCGGGGAGGGCCCAAGAGACCCAGTACTTC. This sequence encodes CASAAGRAQETQYF. This chain connects TRBV6-5 to TRBJ2-5, with TRBD2 identical over 7 bases. Germline V lookup: CDR1 MNHEY, CDR2 SVGAGI. V lost 8 bases and J lost 1; bases outside the gene matches: 7. This CDR3 spans 14 amino acids.

DNA for the CDR3: TGTGCCAGCAGTTTATTCACTGAGATTACCTACGAGCAGTACTTC. It yields the protein CASSLFTEITYEQYF. This chain joins TRBV28 and TRBJ2-7, with no clear D. This CDR3 is built from 15 residues. The V gene's germline CDR1 is MDHEN and CDR2 SYDVKM. V was shortened by 1 base and J by 2 bases, with 12 bases between the two germline ends.

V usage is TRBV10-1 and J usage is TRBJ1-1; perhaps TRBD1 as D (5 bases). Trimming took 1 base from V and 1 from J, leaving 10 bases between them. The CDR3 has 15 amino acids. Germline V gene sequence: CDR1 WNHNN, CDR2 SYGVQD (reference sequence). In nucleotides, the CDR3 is TGCGCCAGCAGTGAGTTGGGGGAAAGGAACACTGAAGCTTTCTTT. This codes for CASSELGERNTEAFF.

CDR3 protein: CASTSVQGAEAFF. In DNA form, the CDR3 reads TGTGCCAGCACTTCAGTCCAAGGGGCTGAAGCTTTCTTT. The J gene is TRBJ1-1, the V gene TRBV2, with D possibly being TRBD1 (5 bases). Trimming removed 7 bases from V and 6 bases from J, with 15 bases in between. CDR3 length: 13 amino acids. CDR1 and CDR2 from the germline V gene are SNHLY and FYNNEI.

The CDR3 nucleotides read TGTGCCAGCAGTTTACTAGCGGGAGGGAAGCATACGCAGTATTTT. Amino acids: CASSLLAGGKHTQYF. This rearrangement joins TRBV27 to TRBJ2-3; TRBD2 aligns across 12 bases. Germline CDR1 and CDR2: MNHEY and SMNVEV (reference sequence). V gave up 2 bases and J gave up 7 bases; unmatched junction bases: 4. The CDR3 totals 15 residues.

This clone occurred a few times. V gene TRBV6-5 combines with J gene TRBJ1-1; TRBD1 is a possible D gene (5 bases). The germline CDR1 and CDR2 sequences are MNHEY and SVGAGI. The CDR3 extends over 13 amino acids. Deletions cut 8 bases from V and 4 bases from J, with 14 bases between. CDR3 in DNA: TGTGCCAGCCTCGGGGGTTTGAGCACTGAAGCTTTCTTT. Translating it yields CASLGGLSTEAFF.

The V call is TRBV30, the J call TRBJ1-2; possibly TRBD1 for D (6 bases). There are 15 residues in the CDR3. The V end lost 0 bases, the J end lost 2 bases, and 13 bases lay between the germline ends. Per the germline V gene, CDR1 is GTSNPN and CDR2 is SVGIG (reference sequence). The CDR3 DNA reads TGTGCCTGGAGTGTAAGGGGGGTGGTGAACTATGGCTACACCTTC. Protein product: CAWSVRGVVNYGYTF.

CDR3 coding DNA: TGTGCCAGCAGCCACCGGGACAGGGTTTTCGCCTACGAGCAGTACTTC. This codes for CASSHRDRVFAYEQYF. The chain carries TRBV7-2 and TRBJ2-7; 9 nucleotides align to TRBD1. The junction had 10 bases not matched to a gene; V was cut back by 5 bases and J by 2 bases. The germline V gene encodes CDR1 SGHTA and CDR2 FQGNSA. This CDR3 is 16 amino acids long. The full variable domain, rest sourced from reference TRBV7-2 and TRBJ2-7, is GAGVSQSPSNKVTEKGKDVELRCDPISGHTALYWYRQSLGQGLEFLIYFQGNSAPDKSGLPSDRFSAERTGGSVSTLTIQRTQQEDSAVYLCASSHRDRVFAYEQYFGPGTRLTVT.

The CDR3 spells CASSLGGGGTDTQYF. The CDR3 DNA is TGTGCCAGCAGCTTAGGGGGAGGGGGCACAGATACGCAGTATTTT. The genes are TRBV7-9 and TRBJ2-3; 7 bases align to TRBD2. The J segment lost 1 base and the V segment lost 1 base, leaving 2 bases of the junction unmatched. Germline V gene data show CDR1 as SEHNR and CDR2 as FQNEAQ (reference sequence). There are 15 residues in the CDR3.

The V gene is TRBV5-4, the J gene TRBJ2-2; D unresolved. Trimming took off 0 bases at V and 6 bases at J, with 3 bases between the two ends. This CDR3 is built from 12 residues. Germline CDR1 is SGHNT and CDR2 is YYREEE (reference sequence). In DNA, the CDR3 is TGTGCCAGCAGCTTGGGAGCCGGGGAGCTGTTTTTT. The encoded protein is CASSLGAGELFF.

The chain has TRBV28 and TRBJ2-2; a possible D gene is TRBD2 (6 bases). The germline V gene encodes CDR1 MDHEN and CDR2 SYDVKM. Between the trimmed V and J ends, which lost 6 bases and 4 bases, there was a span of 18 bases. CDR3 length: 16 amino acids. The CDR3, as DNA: TGTGCCAGCAGACCCCGTGGAGGGTCAGGCACCGGGGAGCTGTTTTTT. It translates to CASRPRGGSGTGELFF.

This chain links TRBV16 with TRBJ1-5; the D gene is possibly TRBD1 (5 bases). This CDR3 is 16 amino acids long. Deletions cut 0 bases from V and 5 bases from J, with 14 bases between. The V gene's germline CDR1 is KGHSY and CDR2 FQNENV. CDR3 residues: CASSQSAAGSHQPQHF. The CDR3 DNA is TGTGCCAGCAGCCAATCCGCGGCAGGGAGCCATCAGCCCCAGCATTTT.

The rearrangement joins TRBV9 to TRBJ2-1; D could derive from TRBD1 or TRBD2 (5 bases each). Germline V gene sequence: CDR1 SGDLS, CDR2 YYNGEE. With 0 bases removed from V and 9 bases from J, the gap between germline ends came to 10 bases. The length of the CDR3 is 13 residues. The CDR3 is CASSVVVGVEQFF. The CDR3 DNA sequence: TGTGCCAGCAGCGTAGTTGTGGGGGTTGAGCAGTTCTTC.

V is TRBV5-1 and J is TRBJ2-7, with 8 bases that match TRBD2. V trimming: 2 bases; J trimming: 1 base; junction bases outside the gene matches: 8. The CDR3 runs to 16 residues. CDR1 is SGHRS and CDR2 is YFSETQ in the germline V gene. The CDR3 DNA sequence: TGCGCCAGCAGCTTATCAACTAGCGGCCATTCCTACGAGCAGTACTTC. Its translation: CASSLSTSGHSYEQYF.

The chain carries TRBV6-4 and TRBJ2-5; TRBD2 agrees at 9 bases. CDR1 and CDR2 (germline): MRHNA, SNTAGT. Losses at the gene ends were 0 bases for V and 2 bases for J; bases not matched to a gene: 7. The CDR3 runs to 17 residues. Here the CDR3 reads CASSDSVASGKQETQYF. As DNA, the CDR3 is TGTGCCAGCAGTGACTCGGTGGCTAGCGGGAAGCAAGAGACCCAGTACTTC.

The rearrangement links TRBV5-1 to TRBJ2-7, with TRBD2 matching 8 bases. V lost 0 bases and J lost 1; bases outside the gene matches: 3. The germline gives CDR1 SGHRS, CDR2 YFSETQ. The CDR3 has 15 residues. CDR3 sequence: CASSLALAGSYEQYF. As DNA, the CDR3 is TGCGCCAGCAGCTTGGCCCTAGCGGGTTCCTACGAGCAGTACTTC. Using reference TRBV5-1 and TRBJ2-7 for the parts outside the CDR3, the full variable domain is KAGVTQTPRYLIKTRGQQVTLSCSPISGHRSVSWYQQTPGQGLQFLFEYFSETQRNKGNFPGRFSGRQFSNSRSEMNVSTLELGDSALYLCASSLALAGSYEQYFGPGTRLTVT.

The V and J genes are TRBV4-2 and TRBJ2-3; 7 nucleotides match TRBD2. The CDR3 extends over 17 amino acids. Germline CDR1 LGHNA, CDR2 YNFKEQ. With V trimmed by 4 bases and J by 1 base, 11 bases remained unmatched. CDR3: CASSRSTALAGTDTQYF. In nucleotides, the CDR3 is TGTGCCAGCAGCCGCAGTACGGCCCTAGCGGGCACAGATACGCAGTATTTT.

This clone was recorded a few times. In DNA, the CDR3 is TGTGCCAGCAGTTTATTCCGACTATCCGGTTACGAGCAGTACTTC. Protein product: CASSLFRLSGYEQYF. The chain links TRBV27 to TRBJ2-7, with a possible D match to TRBD2 (5 bases). V was trimmed by 1 base and J by 4 bases, leaving 14 bases between them. The CDR3 length is 15 residues. CDR1 and CDR2 (germline): MNHEY, SMNVEV (reference sequence).

The CDR3 here is CASSRVSGTEAFF. The CDR3 coding sequence is TGTGCCAGCAGCCGCGTTTCGGGGACTGAAGCTTTCTTT. The V call is TRBV6-5, the J call TRBJ1-1; D is undetermined. V was trimmed by 6 bases and J by 5 bases, leaving 13 bases between them. CDR3 length: 13 residues. From germline, CDR1 is MNHEY and CDR2 SVGAGI.

The CDR3 sequence: CASRLAGAGGELFF. The DNA for the CDR3 is TGTGCCAGCAGACTAGCGGGAGCGGGCGGGGAGCTGTTTTTT. This chain joins TRBV11-2 and TRBJ2-2, with TRBD2 matching over 11 bases. The CDR3 runs to 14 residues. V gave up 6 bases and J gave up 7 bases; unmatched junction bases: 4. Germline V gives CDR1 SGHAT, CDR2 FQNNGV.

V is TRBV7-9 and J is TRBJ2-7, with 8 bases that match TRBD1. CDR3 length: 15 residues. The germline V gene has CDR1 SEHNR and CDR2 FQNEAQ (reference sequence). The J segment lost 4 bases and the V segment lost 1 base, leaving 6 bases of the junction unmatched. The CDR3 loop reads CASSLDRTGRYEQYF. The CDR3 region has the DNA TGTGCCAGCAGCTTAGACCGGACAGGGCGGTACGAGCAGTACTTC.

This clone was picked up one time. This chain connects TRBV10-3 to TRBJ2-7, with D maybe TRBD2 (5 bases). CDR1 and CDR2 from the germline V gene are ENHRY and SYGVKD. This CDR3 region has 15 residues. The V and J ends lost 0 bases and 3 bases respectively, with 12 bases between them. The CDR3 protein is CAISESVEGIYEQYF. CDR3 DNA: TGTGCCATCAGTGAGTCTGTAGAGGGAATCTACGAGCAGTACTTC.

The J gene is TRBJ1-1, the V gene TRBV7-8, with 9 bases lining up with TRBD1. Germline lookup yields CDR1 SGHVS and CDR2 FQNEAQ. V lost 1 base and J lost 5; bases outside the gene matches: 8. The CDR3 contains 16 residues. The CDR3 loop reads CASSLGGTGRGTEAFF. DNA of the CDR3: TGTGCCAGCAGCTTAGGGGGGACAGGGAGGGGAACTGAAGCTTTCTTT.

For the CDR3, the DNA is TGTGCCACCAGTGGAGCTCAAGACAGGTTCCCCTACGAGCAGTACTTC. This sequence encodes CATSGAQDRFPYEQYF. The chain recombines TRBV24-1 with TRBJ2-7; D perhaps matches TRBD1 (6 bases). V lost 5 bases to trimming and J lost 2 bases, with 18 bases between them. The V gene's germline CDR1 is KGHDR and CDR2 SFDVKD. This CDR3 region has 16 residues.

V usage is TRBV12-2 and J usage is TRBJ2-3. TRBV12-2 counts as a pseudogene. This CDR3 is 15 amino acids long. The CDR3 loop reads CASRLSPGRTDTQYF. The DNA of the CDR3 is TGTGCAAGTCGCCTCTCTCCCGGGCGCACAGATACGCAGTATTTT.

The DNA for the CDR3 is TGTGCCAGCATCAGGACCACTCTCTCCTACGAGCAGTACTTC. This codes for CASIRTTLSYEQYF. V usage is TRBV2 and J usage is TRBJ2-7; D is undetermined. V was clipped by 7 bases and J by 0 bases, with 13 bases between them. CDR1 is SNHLY, CDR2 FYNNEI, per germline. The CDR3 totals 14 residues. Based on the CDR3 plus reference TRBV2 and TRBJ2-7, the full variable domain is EPEVTQTPSHQVTQMGQEVILRCVPISNHLYFYWYRQILGQKVEFLVSFYNNEISEKSEIFDDQFSVERPDGSNFTLKIRSTKLEDSAMYFCASIRTTLSYEQYFGPGTRLTVT.

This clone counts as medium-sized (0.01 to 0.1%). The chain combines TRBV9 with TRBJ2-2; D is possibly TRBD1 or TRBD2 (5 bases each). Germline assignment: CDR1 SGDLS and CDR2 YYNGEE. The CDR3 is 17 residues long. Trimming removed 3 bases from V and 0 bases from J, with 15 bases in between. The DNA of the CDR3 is TGTGCCAGCAGCGACCCCAGGGAGAACGCGAACACCGGGGAGCTGTTTTTT. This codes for CASSDPRENANTGELFF.

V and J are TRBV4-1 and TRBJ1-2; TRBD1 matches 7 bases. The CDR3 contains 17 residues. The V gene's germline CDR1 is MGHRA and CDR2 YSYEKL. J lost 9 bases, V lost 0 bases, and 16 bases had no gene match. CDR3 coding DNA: TGCGCCAGCAGCCAAGATAGAGCCAGCGACAGGGTTTATAGCTACACCTTC. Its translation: CASSQDRASDRVYSYTF.

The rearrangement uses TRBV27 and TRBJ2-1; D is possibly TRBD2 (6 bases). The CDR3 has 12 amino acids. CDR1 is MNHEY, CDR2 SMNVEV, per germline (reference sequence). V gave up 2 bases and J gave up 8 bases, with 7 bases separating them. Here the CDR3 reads CASSLGGDEQFF. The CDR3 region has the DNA TGTGCCAGCAGTTTAGGAGGGGATGAGCAGTTCTTC.

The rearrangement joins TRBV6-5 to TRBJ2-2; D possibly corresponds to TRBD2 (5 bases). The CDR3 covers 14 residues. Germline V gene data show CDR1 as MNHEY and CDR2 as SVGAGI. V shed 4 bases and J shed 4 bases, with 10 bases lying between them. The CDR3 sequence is CASSFSEGTGELFF. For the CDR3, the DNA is TGTGCCAGCAGTTTTAGCGAAGGCACCGGGGAGCTGTTTTTT.

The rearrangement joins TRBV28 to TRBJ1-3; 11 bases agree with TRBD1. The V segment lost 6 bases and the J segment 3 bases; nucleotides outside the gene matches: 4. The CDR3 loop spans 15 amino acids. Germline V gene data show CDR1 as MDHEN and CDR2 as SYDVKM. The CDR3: CASSWTGGRGNTIYF. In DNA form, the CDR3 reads TGTGCCAGCAGCTGGACAGGGGGCCGTGGAAACACCATATATTTT.

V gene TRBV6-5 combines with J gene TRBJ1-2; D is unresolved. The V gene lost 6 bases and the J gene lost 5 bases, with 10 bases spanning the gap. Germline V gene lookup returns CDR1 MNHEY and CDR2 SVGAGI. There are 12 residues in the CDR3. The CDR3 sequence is CASSPGGYGYTF. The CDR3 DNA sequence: TGTGCCAGCAGCCCCGGCGGGTATGGCTACACCTTC.